The TCR beta chain under discussion was sequenced for a study of PD-1 blockade in classical Hodgkin lymphoma. General study findings and limits: Repertoire difference causes, possibly disease activity or prior therapy, remain undefined. The study reported lower baseline TCR diversity in newly diagnosed patients than in healthy donors.

Germline loops: CDR1 LNHDA, CDR2 SQIVND (reference sequence). V gave up 6 bases and J gave up 6 bases; unmatched junction bases: 12. This CDR3 comprises 15 residues. This clone was observed once. As yet, its antigen is unknown. Time point in this sample: cycle 4 day 1 (C4D1), after 6 weeks of nivolumab. Brentuximab vedotin exposure varied, and every patient relapsed after autologous stem cell transplantation. Measured with immunoSEQ multiplex PCR; TCRdb has only the in-frame clones, and not every one. The sample carries 50,000 or so clones, around 74% recorded once. The input for sequencing was peripheral blood mononuclear cells (PBMCs), taken before the fourth cycle of nivolumab. The sequence came from a human donor with classical Hodgkin lymphoma. J is TRBJ2-7 and V is TRBV19, with 9 bases identical to TRBD2. CDR3 sequence: CASRRAEAGGLEQYF. In DNA, the CDR3 is TGTGCCAGTAGACGGGCGGAAGCGGGAGGTCTCGAGCAGTACTTC.